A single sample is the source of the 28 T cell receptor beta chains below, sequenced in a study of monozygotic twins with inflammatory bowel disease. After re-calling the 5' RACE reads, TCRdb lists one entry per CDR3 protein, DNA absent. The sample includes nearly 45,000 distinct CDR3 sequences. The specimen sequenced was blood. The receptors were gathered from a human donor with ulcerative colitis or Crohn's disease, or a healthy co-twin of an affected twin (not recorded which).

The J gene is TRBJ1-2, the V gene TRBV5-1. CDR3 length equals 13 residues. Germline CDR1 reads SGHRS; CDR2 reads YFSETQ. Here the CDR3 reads CASSLGLHYGYTF.

Here the CDR3 reads CASSLAPGGGQPQHF. The chain uses TRBV7-2 and TRBJ1-5; TCRdb proposes TRBD1, but this gene call is untestable without DNA. The germline V gene has CDR1 SGHTA and CDR2 FQGNSA. The CDR3 extends over 15 amino acids. The whole variable domain, filled in from reference TRBV7-2 and TRBJ1-5, reads GAGVSQSPSNKVTEKGKDVELRCDPISGHTALYWYRQSLGQGLEFLIYFQGNSAPDKSGLPSDRFSAERTGGSVSTLTIQRTQQEDSAVYLCASSLAPGGGQPQHFGDGTRLSIL.

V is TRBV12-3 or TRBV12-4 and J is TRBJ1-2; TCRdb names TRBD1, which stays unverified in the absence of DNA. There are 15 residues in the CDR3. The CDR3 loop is CASSLTGTGVAGYTF.

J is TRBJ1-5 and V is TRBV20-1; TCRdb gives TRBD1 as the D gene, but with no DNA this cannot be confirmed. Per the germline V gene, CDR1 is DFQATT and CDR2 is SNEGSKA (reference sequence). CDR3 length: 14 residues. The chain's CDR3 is CSARGWQGAQPQHF.

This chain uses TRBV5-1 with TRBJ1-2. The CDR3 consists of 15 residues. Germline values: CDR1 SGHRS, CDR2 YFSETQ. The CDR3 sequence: CASRRDGTTHYGYTF.

The CDR3 sequence is CASSFYESIYF. The chain uses TRBV12-3 or TRBV12-4 and TRBJ1-3. CDR3 length: 11 residues.

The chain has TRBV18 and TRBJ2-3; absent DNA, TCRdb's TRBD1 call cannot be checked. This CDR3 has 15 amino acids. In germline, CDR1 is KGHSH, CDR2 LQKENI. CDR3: CASSPYPPAPDTQYF.

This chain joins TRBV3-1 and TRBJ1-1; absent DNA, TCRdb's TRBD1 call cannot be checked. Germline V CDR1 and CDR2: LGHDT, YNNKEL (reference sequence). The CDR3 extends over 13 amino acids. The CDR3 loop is CASRKQGHTEAFF.

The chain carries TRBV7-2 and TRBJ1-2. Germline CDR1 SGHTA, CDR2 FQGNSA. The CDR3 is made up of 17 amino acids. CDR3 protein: CASSSRSSLGLAYGYTF.

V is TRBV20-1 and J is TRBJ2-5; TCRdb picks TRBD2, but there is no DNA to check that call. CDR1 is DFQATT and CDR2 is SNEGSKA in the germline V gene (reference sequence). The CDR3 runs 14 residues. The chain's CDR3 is CSAMAVLGAETQYF.

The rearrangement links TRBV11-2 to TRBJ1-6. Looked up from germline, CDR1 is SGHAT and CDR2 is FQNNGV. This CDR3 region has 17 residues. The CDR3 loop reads CASSLPDIYLQHSPLHF.

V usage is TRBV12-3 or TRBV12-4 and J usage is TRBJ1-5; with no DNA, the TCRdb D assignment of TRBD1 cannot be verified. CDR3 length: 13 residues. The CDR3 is CASTPGGNQPQHF.

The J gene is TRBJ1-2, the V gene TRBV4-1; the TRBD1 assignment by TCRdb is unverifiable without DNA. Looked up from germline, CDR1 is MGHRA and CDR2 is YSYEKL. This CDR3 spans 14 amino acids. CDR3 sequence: CASSQGGGGGGYTF.

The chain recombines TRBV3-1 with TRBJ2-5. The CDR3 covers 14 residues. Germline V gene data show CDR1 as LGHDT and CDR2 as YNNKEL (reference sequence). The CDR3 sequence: CASSQGRLKETQYF.

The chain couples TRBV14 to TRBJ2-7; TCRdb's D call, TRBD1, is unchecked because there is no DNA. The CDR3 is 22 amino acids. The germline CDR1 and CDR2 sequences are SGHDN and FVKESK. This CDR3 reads CASSQVATGVAYRTESSYEQYF.

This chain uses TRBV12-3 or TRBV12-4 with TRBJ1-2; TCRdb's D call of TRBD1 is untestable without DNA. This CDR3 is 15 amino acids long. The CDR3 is CASSDTGTGGPGYTF.

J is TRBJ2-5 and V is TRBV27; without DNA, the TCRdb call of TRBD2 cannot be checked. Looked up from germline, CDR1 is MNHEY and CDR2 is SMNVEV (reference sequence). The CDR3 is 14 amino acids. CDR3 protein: CASTRTSAQETQYF.

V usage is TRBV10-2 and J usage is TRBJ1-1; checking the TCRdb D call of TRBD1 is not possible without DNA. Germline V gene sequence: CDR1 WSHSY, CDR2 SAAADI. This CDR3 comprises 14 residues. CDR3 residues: CASSEITGGTEAFF.

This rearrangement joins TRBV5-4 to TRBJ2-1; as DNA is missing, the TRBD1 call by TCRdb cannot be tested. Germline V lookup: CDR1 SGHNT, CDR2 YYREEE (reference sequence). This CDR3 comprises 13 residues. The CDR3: CASSRGVGDEQFF.

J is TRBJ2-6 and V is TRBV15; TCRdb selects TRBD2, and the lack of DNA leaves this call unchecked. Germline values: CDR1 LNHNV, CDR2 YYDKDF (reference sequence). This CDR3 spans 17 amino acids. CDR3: CATSRDRPVAGANVLTF.

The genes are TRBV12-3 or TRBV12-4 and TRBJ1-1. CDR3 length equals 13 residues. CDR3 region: CASTPEGNTEAFF.

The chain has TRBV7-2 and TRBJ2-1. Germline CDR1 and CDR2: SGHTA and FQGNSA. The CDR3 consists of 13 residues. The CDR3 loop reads CASSLVKENEQFF.

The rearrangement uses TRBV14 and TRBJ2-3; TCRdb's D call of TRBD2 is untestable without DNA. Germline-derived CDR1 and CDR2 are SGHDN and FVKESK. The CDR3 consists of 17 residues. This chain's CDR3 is CASSQDLSSGRTDTQYF.

CDR3 sequence reads: CSAKAFSALRYNEQFF. The chain is built from TRBV20-1 and TRBJ2-1; without DNA, the TCRdb call of TRBD2 cannot be checked. CDR3 length: 16 residues. Germline V CDR1 and CDR2: DFQATT, SNEGSKA (reference sequence).

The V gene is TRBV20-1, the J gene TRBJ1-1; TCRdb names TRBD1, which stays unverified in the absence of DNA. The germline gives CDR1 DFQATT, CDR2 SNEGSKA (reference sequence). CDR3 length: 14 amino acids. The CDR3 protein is CSARVGTGGTEAFF.

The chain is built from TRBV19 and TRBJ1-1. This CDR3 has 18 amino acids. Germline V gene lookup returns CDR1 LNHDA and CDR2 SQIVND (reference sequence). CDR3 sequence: CASSQPRAADRRNTEAFF.

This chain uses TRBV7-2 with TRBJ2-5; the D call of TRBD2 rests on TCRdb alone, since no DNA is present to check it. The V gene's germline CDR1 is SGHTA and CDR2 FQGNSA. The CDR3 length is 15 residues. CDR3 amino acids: CASSLTSGGGETQYF.

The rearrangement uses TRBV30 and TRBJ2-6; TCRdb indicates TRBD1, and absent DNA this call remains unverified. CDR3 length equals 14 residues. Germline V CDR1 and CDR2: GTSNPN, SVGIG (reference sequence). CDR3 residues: CASDRFSGANVLTF.